This entry is about one T cell receptor (beta chain). Which antigen it targets is not known. No much larger clone exists at a distance of one base, and base qualities are not known. This specimen belongs to a study of T cell repertoires in cytomegalovirus infection (dated by TCRdb to about 2019). About the investigation overall: Peptide stimulations targeted recently identified HLA-C-restricted CMV epitopes, whose presentation resists viral immunomodulation, together with well-studied HLA-B-restricted epitopes. Donor HLA type was relevant to the analysis, because carriage of CMV infection together with the matching HLA type was indicated by public TCR beta signatures. Summary of the overall study and its limitations: Carriers of CMV infection plus the relevant HLA type were discriminated by the cumulative frequency of public TCR beta family members in the study cohort and in an independent approximately 360-donor cohort. The ex vivo response was dominated by HLA-C-restricted CMV-specific TCR beta clonotypes, which also provided the single most frequent clonotype in two of eight donors.

The treatment or condition label here, explained by the study, means: in vitro stimulation with specific CMV peptide epitopes to enrich CMV-specific T cells. CDR1 LNHNV and CDR2 YYDKDF were looked up in the germline V gene (reference sequence). At the junction V is shortened by 1 base and J by 1 base, with 11 bases in between. Its CDR3 holds 16 amino acids, cysteine through phenylalanine. The CDR3 DNA has 48 bases and is translated from base 1. Sequencing instrument: Illumina HiSeq 1500. TCRdb cleaned the public reads at Q25 with fastp, built clones with MiXCR and kept in-frame beta chains. Rows merge per CDR3 protein into single entries with the most common DNA and genes. The sample table shows around 900,000 distinct CDR3 sequences, and roughly 30% are seen once. Clones ranked in the top ten supply about an eighth of the sample.

The clonotype originates from a human donor in good health (CMV status not recorded). Some clones in this sample may be carry-over from other donors' samples. The sequences come from cultured CD8+ T cells from PBMCs, collected from culture after CMV antigen stimulation. The rearranged chain carries TRBV15 and TRBJ1-3; no D gene can be assigned with confidence. The CDR3: CATSRGSDLSGNTIYF. The nucleotide sequence is given as TGTGCCACCAGCAGAGGATCAGATTTATCTGGAAACACCATATATTTT.